This paragraph reports one T cell receptor (beta chain). This entry belongs to a study of T cells in Graves' hyperthyroidism and ophthalmopathy. Background on the study: Peripheral blood was drawn at first diagnosis, prior to all treatment.

What was amplified from RNA transcripts were TCR beta CDR3 regions. An initial round of RT-PCR targeting the TCR CDR3 relied on the HTBI primer set. TCRdb re-derived calls from the multiplex PCR reads in MiXCR, one entry per CDR3 protein. The sample has nearly 750,000 distinct CDR3 sequences, over 35% seen once. Trimming shortened V by 4 bases and J by 5 bases, and 15 bases separated the two germline ends. CDR3 length equals 14 residues. From germline, CDR1 is ENHRY and CDR2 SYGVKD. V and J are TRBV10-3 and TRBJ2-7; the D gene is possibly TRBD1 (6 bases). Sequenced: blood. This TCR was sampled from a woman aged 40 to 50 with Graves' hyperthyroidism. The CDR3: CAISGAGERNEQYF. The CDR3 coding sequence is TGTGCCATCAGTGGGGCAGGGGAGAGGAACGAGCAGTACTTC.